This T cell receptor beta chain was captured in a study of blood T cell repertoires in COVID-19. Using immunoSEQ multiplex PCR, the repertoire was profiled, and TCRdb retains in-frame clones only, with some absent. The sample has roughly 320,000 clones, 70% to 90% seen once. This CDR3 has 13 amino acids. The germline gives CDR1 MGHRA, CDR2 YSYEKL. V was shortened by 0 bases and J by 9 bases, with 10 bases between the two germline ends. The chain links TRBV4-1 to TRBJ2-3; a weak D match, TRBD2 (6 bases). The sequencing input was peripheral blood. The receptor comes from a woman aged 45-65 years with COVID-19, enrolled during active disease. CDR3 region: CASSQDRGGTQYF. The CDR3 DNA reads TGCGCCAGCAGCCAAGATCGGGGAGGCACGCAGTATTTT.